Listed below are T cell receptor beta chains from one sample, sequenced in a study of beta chain features in type 1 diabetes. The protocol was immunoSEQ multiplex PCR, while the TCRdb copy is restricted to in-frame clones and leaves out a portion. The sample has over 500,000 clones; about 14% are singletons. Specimen: naive CD4+ T cells from blood. Every receptor here comes from a man aged 18 to 30 in good health. CDR3s include the opening cysteine and the closing phenylalanine or tryptophan. D genes are given only for firm matches. Some rows have no size entry. The others give once, few or many, or a class for an expanded clone.

D,size,V,J,CDR3,DNA
TRBD1,.,TRBV6-1,TRBJ1-2,CASSVGTAYGYTF,TGTGCCAGCAGTGTCGGGACAGCCTATGGCTACACCTTC
TRBD1,few,TRBV9,TRBJ1-2,CASSAKDRGNYGYTF,TGTGCCAGCAGCGCCAAAGACAGGGGGAACTATGGCTACACCTTC
TRBD1,.,TRBV30,TRBJ2-3,CAWSVRRDRGWNADTQYF,TGTGCCTGGAGTGTCCGCCGGGACAGGGGGTGGAACGCAGATACGCAGTATTTT
.,few,TRBV27,TRBJ2-1,CASSLKPNYNEQFF,TGTGCCAGCAGTTTAAAGCCCAACTACAATGAGCAGTTCTTC
.,few,TRBV19,TRBJ2-3,CASRGHRFTDTQYF,TGTGCCAGTAGGGGACACCGGTTCACAGATACGCAGTATTTT
.,.,TRBV7-8,TRBJ2-2,CASSFAGPTNTGELFF,TGTGCCAGCAGCTTTGCAGGGCCCACGAACACCGGGGAGCTGTTTTTT
.,few,TRBV20-1,TRBJ2-3,CSAPDTQYF,TGCAGTGCTCCAGATACGCAGTATTTT
.,.,TRBV5-4,TRBJ2-4,CAITRLAGQGDIQYF,TGTGCCATTACCCGACTAGCGGGACAGGGGGACATTCAGTACTTC
.,.,TRBV6-6,TRBJ2-7,CASSYGRPSQSF,TGTGCCAGCAGTTATGGACGGCCGAGTCAGAGTTTC
TRBD1,.,TRBV4-2,TRBJ1-1,CASSQDRRDRAAFF,TGTGCCAGCAGCCAAGATCGGAGGGACAGGGCCGCTTTCTTT
.,.,TRBV5-4,TRBJ2-5,CASSLNRQETQYF,TGTGCCAGCAGCTTGAACAGACAAGAGACCCAGTACTTC
TRBD1,few,TRBV9,TRBJ1-4,CASSVQGAGEKLFF,TGTGCCAGCAGCGTACAGGGGGCGGGTGAAAAACTGTTTTTT
.,.,TRBV5-1,TRBJ2-7,CASSLGPPGAVSGEQYF,TGCGCCAGCAGCTTGGGACCTCCAGGCGCGGTATCCGGCGAGCAGTACTTC
.,.,TRBV20-1,TRBJ1-2,CSAQGYGYTF,TGCAGTGCTCAGGGTTATGGCTACACCTTC